Detailed here is one T cell receptor beta chain. This sample is part of a study of blood T cell repertoires in COVID-19. Germline V gene lookup returns CDR1 SNHLY and CDR2 FYNNEI. There are 15 residues in the CDR3. V was shortened by 7 bases and J by 4 bases, with 14 bases between the two germline ends. Sequenced by immunoSEQ multiplex PCR; TCRdb stores in-frame clones only, minus some. Of several thousand clones in the sample, 86% were seen once. The clonotype comes from a human donor with active COVID-19. The donor label of this sample is uncertain. The chain has TRBV2 and TRBJ1-6; no clear D. Sample: peripheral blood. As DNA, the CDR3 is TGTGCCAGCACCCTAGACGGCGAATATAATTCACCCCTCCACTTT. This translates into CASTLDGEYNSPLHF.